This is a list of T cell receptor beta chains from one sample in a study of blood T cell repertoires in COVID-19. Sequencing was performed with immunoSEQ multiplex PCR; in TCRdb, only in-frame clones are kept and a portion is missing. The data hold around 470,000 clones, with approximately 92% observed a single time. The material sequenced was peripheral blood. Source of these receptors: a man younger than 30 with COVID-19, enrolled during active disease. Both conserved end residues are part of each CDR3. A D gene is named only where the DNA matches it firmly. The size entry is marked missing in some rows and otherwise reads once, few, many or a size class.

v_gene	d_gene	abundance	j_gene	CDR3aa	CDR3nt
TRBV4-1	NA	NA	TRBJ2-1	CASSQDDRPGQRPFF	TGCGCCAGCAGCCAAGATGATCGGCCCGGACAGCGCCCGTTCTTC
TRBV19	NA	NA	TRBJ1-1	CASSIGGGPAFF	TGTGCCAGTAGTATAGGCGGGGGGCCAGCTTTCTTT
TRBV4-1	NA	NA	TRBJ1-6	CASSQDATTVNSPLHF	TGCGCCAGCAGCCAAGACGCGACAACCGTTAATTCACCCCTCCACTTT
TRBV6-1	NA	NA	TRBJ2-3	CASSEASTGVKNAQYF	TGTGCCAGCAGTGAAGCCTCCACGGGGGTAAAGAATGCGCAGTATTTT
TRBV18	NA	NA	TRBJ2-3	CASSPLWRADTDTQYF	TGTGCCAGCTCACCACTTTGGAGGGCCGATACAGATACGCAGTATTTT
TRBV2	NA	NA	TRBJ2-2	CASSVRNTGELFF	TGTGCCAGCAGTGTTAGGAACACCGGGGAGCTGTTTTTT
TRBV6-1	TRBD1	NA	TRBJ1-1	CASSEFGTGMNTEAFF	TGTGCCAGCAGTGAATTCGGGACAGGTATGAACACTGAAGCTTTCTTT
TRBV3-1/TRBV3-2	NA	once	TRBJ1-6	CASTQGQGPNSPLHF	TGTGCCAGCACCCAAGGGCAGGGCCCGAATTCACCCCTCCACTTT
TRBV2	TRBD2	NA	TRBJ2-5	CASIEGLAHYQETQYF	TGTGCCAGCATCGAGGGACTAGCCCATTACCAAGAGACCCAGTACTTC
TRBV5-1	NA	NA	TRBJ1-1	CASSLGQFTEAFF	TGCGCCAGCAGCTTAGGACAATTCACTGAAGCTTTCTTT